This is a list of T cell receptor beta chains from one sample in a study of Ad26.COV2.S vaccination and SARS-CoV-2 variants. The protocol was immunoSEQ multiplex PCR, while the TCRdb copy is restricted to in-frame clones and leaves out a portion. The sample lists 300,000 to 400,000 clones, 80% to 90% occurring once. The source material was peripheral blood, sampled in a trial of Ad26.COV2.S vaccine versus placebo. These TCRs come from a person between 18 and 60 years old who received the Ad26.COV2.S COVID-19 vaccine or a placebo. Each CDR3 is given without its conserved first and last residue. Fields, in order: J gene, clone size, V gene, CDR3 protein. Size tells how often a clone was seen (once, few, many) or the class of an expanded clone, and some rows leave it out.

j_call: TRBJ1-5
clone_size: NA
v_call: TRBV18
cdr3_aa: ASSPRQGFSNQPQH

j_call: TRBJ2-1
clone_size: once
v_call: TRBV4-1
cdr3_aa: ASSPGLEAYNEQF

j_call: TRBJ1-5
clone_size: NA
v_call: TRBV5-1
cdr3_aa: ASSLDYGNQPQH

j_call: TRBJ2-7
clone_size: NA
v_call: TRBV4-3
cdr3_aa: ASSQGPRLGAHDPEQY

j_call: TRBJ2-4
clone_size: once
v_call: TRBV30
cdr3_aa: AGNTGDEAKNIQY

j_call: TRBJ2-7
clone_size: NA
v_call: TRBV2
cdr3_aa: ASIGLAREQY

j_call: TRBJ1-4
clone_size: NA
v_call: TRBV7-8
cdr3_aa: ASSLVRVPATNEKLF

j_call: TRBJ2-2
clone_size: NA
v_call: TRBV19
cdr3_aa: ASSIRGGTNTGELF

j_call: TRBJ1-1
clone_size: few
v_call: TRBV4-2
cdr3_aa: ASSQSFGDTEAF

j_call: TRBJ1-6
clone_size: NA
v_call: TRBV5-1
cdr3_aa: ASSLKGANPPYNSPLH

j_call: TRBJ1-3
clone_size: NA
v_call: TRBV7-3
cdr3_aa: ASSEGSNSGNTIY

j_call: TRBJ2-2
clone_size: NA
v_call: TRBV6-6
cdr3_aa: ASSKTANTGELF

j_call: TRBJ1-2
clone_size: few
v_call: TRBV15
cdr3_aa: ATSRDHYRAYGYT

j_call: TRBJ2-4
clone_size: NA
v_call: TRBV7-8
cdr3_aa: ASSLVSRDRAKNIQY

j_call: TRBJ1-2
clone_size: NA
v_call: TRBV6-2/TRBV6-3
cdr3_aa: ASSPRDAIHYGYT

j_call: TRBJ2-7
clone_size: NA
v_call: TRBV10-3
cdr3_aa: AISEISGGVYEQY

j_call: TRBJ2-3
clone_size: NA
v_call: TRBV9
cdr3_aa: ARSGGGATDTQY

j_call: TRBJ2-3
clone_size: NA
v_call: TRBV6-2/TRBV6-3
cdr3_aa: ASSLRVTGFTDTQY

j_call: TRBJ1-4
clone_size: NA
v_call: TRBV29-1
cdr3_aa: SVKPTGGFEKLF

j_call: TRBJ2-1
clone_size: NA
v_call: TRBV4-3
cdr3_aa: ASSQGGPGDYEQF

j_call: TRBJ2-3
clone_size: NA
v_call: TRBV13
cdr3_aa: ASSKTGEDTQY

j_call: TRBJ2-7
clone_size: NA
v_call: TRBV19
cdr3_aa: ASSIATGAEQY

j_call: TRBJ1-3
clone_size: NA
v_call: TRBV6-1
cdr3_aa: ASSEMTGGYGNTIY

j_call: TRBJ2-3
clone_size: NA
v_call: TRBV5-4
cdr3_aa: ASSRDLAGATDTQY

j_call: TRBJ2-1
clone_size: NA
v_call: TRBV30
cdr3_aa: AWSLGSGSYNEQF

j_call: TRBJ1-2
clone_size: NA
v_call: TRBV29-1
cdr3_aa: SVVHGYGYT

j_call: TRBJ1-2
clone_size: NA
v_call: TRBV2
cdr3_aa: ASRRLRQADHGYT

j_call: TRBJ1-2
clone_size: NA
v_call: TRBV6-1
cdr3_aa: ASSERGRGYT

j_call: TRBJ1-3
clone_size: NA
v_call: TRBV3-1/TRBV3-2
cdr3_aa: ASSQGTGMRNTIY

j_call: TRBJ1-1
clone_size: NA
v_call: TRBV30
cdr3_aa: AWSVRGGTEAF

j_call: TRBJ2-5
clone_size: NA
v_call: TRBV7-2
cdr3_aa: ASSISGTSQETQY

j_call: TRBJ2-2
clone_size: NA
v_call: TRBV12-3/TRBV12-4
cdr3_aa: ASSFTGTGELF

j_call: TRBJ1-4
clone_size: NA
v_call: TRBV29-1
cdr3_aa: SVGQGPKESVF

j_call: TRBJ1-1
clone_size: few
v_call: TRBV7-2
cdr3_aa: ASSLGPSNTEAF

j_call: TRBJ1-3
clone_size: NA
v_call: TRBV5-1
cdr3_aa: ASSFSPQDRAGNTIY

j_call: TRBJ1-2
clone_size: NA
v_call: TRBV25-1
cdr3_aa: ASSEYGAGYGPNYGYT

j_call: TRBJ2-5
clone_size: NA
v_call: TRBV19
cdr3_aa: ATRSGPQETQY

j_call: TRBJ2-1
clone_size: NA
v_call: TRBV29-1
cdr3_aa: SVQSGVAYNEQF

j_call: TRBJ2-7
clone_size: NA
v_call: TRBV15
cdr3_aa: ATSRDLSPREEY

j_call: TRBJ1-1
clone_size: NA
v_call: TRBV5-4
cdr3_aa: ASSPGQGNTEAF

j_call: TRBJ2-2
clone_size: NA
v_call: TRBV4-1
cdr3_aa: ASSQDRRGAVLSTGELF

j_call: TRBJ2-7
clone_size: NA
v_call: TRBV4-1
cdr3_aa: ASSPRVPPDSYEQY